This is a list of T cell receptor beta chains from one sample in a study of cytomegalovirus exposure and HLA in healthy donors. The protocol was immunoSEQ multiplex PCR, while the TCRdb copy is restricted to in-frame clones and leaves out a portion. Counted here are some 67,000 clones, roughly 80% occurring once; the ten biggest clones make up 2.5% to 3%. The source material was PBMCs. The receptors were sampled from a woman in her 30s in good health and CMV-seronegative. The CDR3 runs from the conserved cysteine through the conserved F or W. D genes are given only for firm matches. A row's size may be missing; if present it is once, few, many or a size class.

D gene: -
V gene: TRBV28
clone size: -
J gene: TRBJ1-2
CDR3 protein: CASRVGGDYGYTF
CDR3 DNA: TGTGCCAGCCGGGTAGGAGGGGACTATGGCTACACCTTC

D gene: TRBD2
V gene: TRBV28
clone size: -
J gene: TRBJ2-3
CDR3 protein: CASRTSGRTDTQYF
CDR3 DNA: TGTGCCAGTCGGACTAGCGGTCGCACAGATACGCAGTATTTT

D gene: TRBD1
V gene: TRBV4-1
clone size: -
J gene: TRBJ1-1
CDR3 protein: CASSQEQDREKDTEAFF
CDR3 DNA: TGCGCCAGCAGCCAAGAACAAGACAGGGAAAAGGACACTGAAGCTTTCTTT

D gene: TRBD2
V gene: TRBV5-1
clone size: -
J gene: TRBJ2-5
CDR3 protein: CASSQSGGVQETQYF
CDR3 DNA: TGCGCCAGCAGCCAAAGCGGGGGGGTCCAAGAGACCCAGTACTTC

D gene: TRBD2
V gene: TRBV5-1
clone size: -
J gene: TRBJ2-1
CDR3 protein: CASSPTTSGGANEQFF
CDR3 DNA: TGCGCCAGCAGCCCCACGACTAGCGGGGGGGCCAATGAGCAGTTCTTC

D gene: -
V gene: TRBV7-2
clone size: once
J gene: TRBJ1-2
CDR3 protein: CASSFSRDTYGHTF
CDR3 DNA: TGTGCCAGCAGCTTTTCCAGGGATACCTATGGCCACACCTTC

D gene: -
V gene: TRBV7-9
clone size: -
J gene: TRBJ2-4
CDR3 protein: CASSTPGVYGAKNIQYF
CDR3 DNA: TGTGCCAGCAGCACACCCGGGGTTTACGGGGCCAAAAACATTCAGTACTTC

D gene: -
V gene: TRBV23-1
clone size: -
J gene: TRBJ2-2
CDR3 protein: CASSQSEAGSLEDTGELFF
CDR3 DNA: TGCGCCAGCAGTCAATCGGAGGCGGGGAGTCTGGAGGACACCGGGGAGCTGTTTTTT

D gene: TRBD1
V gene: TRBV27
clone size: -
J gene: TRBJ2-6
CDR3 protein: CASTPSADRGRGGANVLTF
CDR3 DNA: TGTGCCAGCACCCCCAGTGCGGACAGGGGGCGTGGTGGGGCCAACGTCCTGACTTTC

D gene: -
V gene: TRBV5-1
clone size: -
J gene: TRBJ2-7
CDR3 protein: CASSLESRGREQYF
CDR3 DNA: TGCGCCAGCAGCTTGGAGTCCAGGGGACGCGAGCAGTACTTC

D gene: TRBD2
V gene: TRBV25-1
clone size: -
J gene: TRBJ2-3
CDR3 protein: CATSGDVTDTQYF
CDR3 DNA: TGTGCCACTAGCGGGGATGTGACAGATACGCAGTATTTT

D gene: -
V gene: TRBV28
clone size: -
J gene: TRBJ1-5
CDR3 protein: CASSSTSNQPQHF
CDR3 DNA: TGTGCCAGCAGTAGCACCAGCAATCAGCCCCAGCATTTT

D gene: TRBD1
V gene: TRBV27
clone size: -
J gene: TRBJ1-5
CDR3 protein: CASSLGQSNQPQHF
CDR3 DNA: TGTGCCAGCAGTTTGGGACAGTCAAATCAGCCCCAGCATTTT

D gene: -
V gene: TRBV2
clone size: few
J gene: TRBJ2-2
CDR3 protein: CASRNTGELFF
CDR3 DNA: TGTGCCAGCCGGAACACCGGGGAGCTGTTTTTT

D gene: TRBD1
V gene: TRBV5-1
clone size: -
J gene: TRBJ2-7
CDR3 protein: CASSLVTGEYYEQYF
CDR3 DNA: TGCGCCAGCAGCTTGGTTACAGGGGAATACTACGAGCAGTACTTC

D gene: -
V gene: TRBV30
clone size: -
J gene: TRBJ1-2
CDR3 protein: CAWSPAPGGYTF
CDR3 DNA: TGTGCCTGGAGCCCCGCACCAGGTGGCTACACCTTC

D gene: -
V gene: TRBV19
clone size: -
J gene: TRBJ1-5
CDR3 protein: CASSTRDRWGSNQPQHF
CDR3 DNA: TGTGCCAGTAGTACCCGAGACAGGTGGGGTAGCAATCAGCCCCAGCATTTT

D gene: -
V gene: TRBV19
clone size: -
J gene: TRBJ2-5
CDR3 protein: CASSIGGRTQETQYF
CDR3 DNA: TGTGCCAGTAGTATTGGAGGCAGGACCCAAGAGACCCAGTACTTC

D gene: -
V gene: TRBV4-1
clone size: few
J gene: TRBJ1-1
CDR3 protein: CASSQDRGNTEAFF
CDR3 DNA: TGCGCCAGCAGCCAAGACAGGGGGAACACTGAAGCTTTCTTT

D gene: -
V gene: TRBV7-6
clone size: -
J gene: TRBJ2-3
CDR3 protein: CASRSLTGPSTDTQYF
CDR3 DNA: TGTGCCAGCAGGAGTCTAACAGGGCCGAGCACAGATACGCAGTATTTT